Presented here are 28 T cell receptor beta chains from one specimen sequenced in a study of cytomegalovirus exposure and HLA in healthy donors. It was with 60 Vbeta and 13 Jbeta primers that the PCR ran. Profiling relied on immunoSEQ multiplex PCR, and the TCRdb table lists in-frame clones only, not all of them. The sample has more than 150,000 clones, about three quarters seen once. The specimen was PBMCs. The receptors originated from a man between 45 and 60 years old in good health and CMV-seropositive.

The chain's CDR3 is CASSEGPLGANVLTF. The CDR3 nucleotides read TGCGCCAGCAGCGAGGGTCCGCTCGGGGCCAACGTCCTGACTTTC. The chain uses TRBV5-1 and TRBJ2-6; D is perhaps TRBD2 (5 bases). Between the trimmed V and J ends, which lost 4 bases and 4 bases, there was a span of 12 bases. The CDR3 runs 15 residues. Germline CDR1 reads SGHRS; CDR2 reads YFSETQ.

This chain links TRBV5-5 with TRBJ2-7; 9 nucleotides agree with TRBD1. Germline lookup yields CDR1 SGHKS and CDR2 YYEKEE (reference sequence). After removal of 3 bases from V and 5 bases from J, the junction contained 6 bases not matched to a gene. The CDR3 consists of 14 residues. The CDR3 coding sequence is TGTGCCAGCAGCTCTGGGACAGGGATTGACGAGCAGTACGTC. It translates to CASSSGTGIDEQYV.

The chain carries TRBV4-3 and TRBJ2-5; 11 bases align to TRBD2. Germline CDR1 and CDR2: LGHNA and YSLEER. V shed 0 bases, J shed 7 bases, and the junction held 1 base outside the gene matches. The CDR3 sequence is 14 residues long. The CDR3 region is CASSQDGLAGTQYF. DNA of the CDR3: TGCGCCAGCAGCCAAGACGGACTAGCGGGGACCCAGTACTTC.

The rearrangement uses TRBV5-1 and TRBJ1-3; the D is unclear. Trimming took 0 bases from V and 4 from J, leaving 20 bases between them. CDR1 is SGHRS, CDR2 YFSETQ, per germline. The CDR3 is made up of 18 amino acids. The CDR3 DNA sequence: TGCGCCAGCAGCTTGGGACCGCCCGAGCTAGCGGGGGGAAACACCATATATTTT. Its translation is CASSLGPPELAGGNTIYF.

The gene calls are TRBV9 and TRBJ1-4, with D uncertain. The length of the CDR3 is 15 residues. CDR1 and CDR2 (germline): SGDLS, YYNGEE. V dropped 0 bases and J dropped 3 bases, with 9 bases sitting between them. In nucleotides, the CDR3 is TGTGCCAGCAGCGTAGGTCGAGCGGCTAATGAAAAACTGTTTTTT. Its protein is CASSVGRAANEKLFF.

The chain is built from TRBV19 and TRBJ2-2; TRBD1 matches 7 bases. Germline loops: CDR1 LNHDA, CDR2 SQIVND (reference sequence). This CDR3 has 15 residues. J lost 3 bases, V lost 4 bases, and 5 bases had no gene match. Here the CDR3 DNA reads TGTGCCAGTAGTAAAGGGACAGATCACACCGGGGAGCTGTTTTTT. Its protein product is CASSKGTDHTGELFF.

The chain links TRBV7-9 to TRBJ2-7, with D perhaps TRBD2 (7 bases). The CDR3 spans 13 residues. Germline assignment: CDR1 SEHNR and CDR2 FQNEAQ (reference sequence). In DNA, the CDR3 is TGTTCCAGCAGCTTCTACAGGGAGGGCGAGCAGTACGTC. Translating it yields CSSSFYREGEQYV.

The rearrangement joins TRBV27 to TRBJ2-3, with a tentative D call TRBD1 (6 bases). Trimming left V 6 bases short and J 2 bases short, with 24 bases between. This CDR3 spans 18 amino acids. Per the germline V gene, CDR1 is MNHEY and CDR2 is SMNVEV (reference sequence). The CDR3 reads CASRLTQIPDRNTDTQYF. In DNA form, the CDR3 reads TGTGCCAGCAGACTCACCCAAATTCCCGACAGGAACACAGATACGCAGTATTTT.

The chain carries TRBV29-1 and TRBJ1-2; 8 bases align to TRBD1. Looked up from germline, CDR1 is SQVTM and CDR2 is ANQGSEA. This CDR3 contains 13 residues. Trimming cost V 6 bases and J 8 bases; bases outside gene matches: 11. The CDR3 loop reads CSVRGDRRGGYTF. Here the CDR3 DNA reads TGCAGCGTCAGAGGGGACAGGCGAGGCGGCTACACCTTC.

V and J are TRBV5-6 and TRBJ1-4; possibly TRBD1 for D (6 bases). Germline values: CDR1 SGHDT, CDR2 YYEEEE. This CDR3 has 17 amino acids. The V end was cut by 2 bases, the J end by 0 bases, with 14 bases between. Here the CDR3 reads CASSFYGQTATNEKLFF. CDR3 bases: TGTGCCAGCAGCTTTTACGGACAGACTGCAACTAATGAAAAACTGTTTTTT.

This clone has more than one count but fewer than ten. This chain links TRBV6-1 with TRBJ2-3; 15 bases line up with TRBD2. The CDR3 is made up of 15 amino acids. Germline values: CDR1 MNHNS, CDR2 SASEGT. The trim removed 6 bases at V and 8 bases at J, leaving 6 bases unmatched. For the CDR3, the DNA is TGTGCCAGCAGCGGACTAGCGGGGGGGCCCGGTACGCAGTATTTT. Protein sequence: CASSGLAGGPGTQYF.

This CDR3 is CASSSGQNPGGTDTQYF. For the CDR3, the DNA is TGTGCCAGCAGCTCAGGACAGAACCCTGGAGGCACAGATACGCAGTATTTT. This rearrangement joins TRBV11-2 to TRBJ2-3; a possible D gene is TRBD1 (6 bases). The CDR3 contains 17 residues. Germline V lookup: CDR1 SGHAT, CDR2 FQNNGV. The ends were cut back, 4 bases at V and 1 base at J, with 18 bases in the middle. The whole variable domain, remainder taken from reference TRBV11-2 and TRBJ2-3, is EAGVAQSPRYKIIEKRQSVAFWCNPISGHATLYWYQQILGQGPKLLIQFQNNGVVDDSQLPKDRFSAERLKGVDSTLKIQPAKLEDSAVYLCASSSGQNPGGTDTQYFGPGTRLTVL.

The V and J genes are TRBV7-9 and TRBJ1-2, with no clear D. V was shortened by 1 base and J by 8 bases, with 11 bases between the two germline ends. This CDR3 is built from 13 residues. Germline CDR1 SEHNR, CDR2 FQNEAQ (reference sequence). CDR3 DNA sequence: TGTGCCAGCAGCTTAGAGGACTGGAGAGGCTACACCTTC. Translation gives CASSLEDWRGYTF.

The chain couples TRBV29-1 to TRBJ1-1, with D possibly matching TRBD1 (5 bases). CDR1 is SQVTM, CDR2 ANQGSEA, per germline. The CDR3 runs to 11 residues. The CDR3 DNA reads as TGCAGTTCAGGGAAGGGCACTGAAGCTTTCTTT. The encoded protein is CSSGKGTEAFF.

This sequence joins TRBV5-1 and TRBJ2-7, with D perhaps matching TRBD2 (6 bases). The CDR3 runs to 15 residues. The V gene lost 4 bases and the J gene lost 3 bases, with 17 bases spanning the gap. CDR1 and CDR2 from the germline V gene are SGHRS and YFSETQ. The CDR3, as DNA: TGCGCCAGCAGCCTTAACCGGGACTTCAGCTACGAGCAGTACTTC. Translated: CASSLNRDFSYEQYF.

The chain is built from TRBV27 and TRBJ1-1; D remains ambiguous. Germline CDR1 MNHEY, CDR2 SMNVEV (reference sequence). With 8 bases removed from V and 0 bases from J, the gap between germline ends came to 10 bases. This CDR3 comprises 13 residues. The CDR3 loop is CASCVAMNTEAFF. CDR3 coding DNA: TGTGCCAGCTGTGTAGCCATGAACACTGAAGCTTTCTTT.

The V gene is TRBV7-2, the J gene TRBJ2-3; 8 bases are shared with TRBD2. V lost 6 bases and J lost 2; bases outside the gene matches: 10. Germline values: CDR1 SGHTA, CDR2 FQGNSA. CDR3 length: 16 amino acids. Here the CDR3 DNA reads TGTGCCAGCAGTAAACTGGTAGCGGGGCACACAGATACGCAGTATTTT. This codes for CASSKLVAGHTDTQYF.

This clone was counted between two and nine times. The J gene is TRBJ2-3, the V gene TRBV6-6; no clear D. The CDR3 runs 13 residues. Germline values: CDR1 MNHNY, CDR2 SVGAGI (reference sequence). V lost 6 bases and J 0 bases, leaving 7 bases between the germline ends. CDR3 sequence: CASRQQSTDTQYF. The DNA for the CDR3 is TGTGCCAGCAGACAACAAAGCACAGATACGCAGTATTTT.

This clone was counted once. The V and J genes are TRBV5-1 and TRBJ1-2, with 8 bases matching TRBD1. Looked up from germline, CDR1 is SGHRS and CDR2 is YFSETQ. This CDR3 region has 14 residues. The V segment lost 5 bases and the J segment 0 bases; nucleotides outside the gene matches: 3. CDR3 DNA sequence: TGCGCCAGCAGTCCGACAGGGGCTAACTATGGCTACACCTTC. Translation gives CASSPTGANYGYTF.

This clone occurred a few times. This rearrangement joins TRBV4-2 to TRBJ2-5; 9 nucleotides align to TRBD2. Trimming took 4 bases from V and 4 from J; bases not matched to a gene: 16. The germline V gene has CDR1 LGHNA and CDR2 YNFKEQ. This CDR3 contains 18 residues. The CDR3, as DNA: TGTGCCAGCAGCCCCAGGGGGGCGGGGGGGCCGGGGGGAGAGACCCAGTACTTC. This translates into CASSPRGAGGPGGETQYF.

The CDR3 DNA sequence: TGTGCCAGCAGAACTATAGCGGGAGCCTACAATGAGCAGTTCTTC. Amino acid sequence: CASRTIAGAYNEQFF. The J gene is TRBJ2-1, the V gene TRBV6-4; 9 bases fit TRBD2. The V gene end was trimmed by 6 bases and the J gene end by 2 bases; junction bases not matched to a gene: 5. The CDR3 loop spans 15 amino acids. Germline assignment: CDR1 MRHNA and CDR2 SNTAGT.

This clone occurred a few times. CDR3 nucleotide sequence: TGTGCCAGCAGCAACCAGGGGCTAGGCACTGAAGCTTTCTTT. Translation gives CASSNQGLGTEAFF. This chain connects TRBV6-5 to TRBJ1-1; D is perhaps TRBD1 (6 bases). In germline, CDR1 is MNHEY, CDR2 SVGAGI. CDR3 length: 14 amino acids. V was shortened by 6 bases and J by 4 bases, with 15 bases between the two germline ends.

CDR3 loop: CASRAGDDRTEAFF. The CDR3 region has the DNA TGTGCCAGCAGAGCAGGGGACGACAGGACTGAAGCTTTCTTT. V and J are TRBV6-5 and TRBJ1-1, with D maybe TRBD1 (6 bases). The germline V gene has CDR1 MNHEY and CDR2 SVGAGI. The CDR3 length is 14 residues. Deletions cut 6 bases from V and 5 bases from J, with 16 bases between.

The chain carries TRBV27 and TRBJ1-5; 7 bases map to TRBD1. The CDR3 is 14 residues long. With 5 bases clipped from V and 2 bases from J, the junction kept 3 bases outside the gene matches. Germline V gene lookup returns CDR1 MNHEY and CDR2 SMNVEV (reference sequence). CDR3 nucleotide sequence: TGTGCCAGCAGTCCAGGGACAGGCAATCAGCCCCAGCATTTT. Encoded protein: CASSPGTGNQPQHF.

V usage is TRBV28 and J usage is TRBJ2-3, with a tentative D call TRBD1 (6 bases). The CDR3 has 16 amino acids. Germline CDR1 is MDHEN and CDR2 is SYDVKM. The V and J ends lost 6 bases and 2 bases respectively, with 18 bases between them. The CDR3 region has the DNA TGTGCCAGCAGCTTGCCCGGGACACCTTCCACAGATACGCAGTATTTT. It encodes CASSLPGTPSTDTQYF.

This clone was observed a few times. This rearrangement joins TRBV5-1 to TRBJ2-1; D may be TRBD1 (6 bases). Looked up from germline, CDR1 is SGHRS and CDR2 is YFSETQ. Between the trimmed V and J ends, which lost 1 base and 0 bases, there was a span of 8 bases. The length of the CDR3 is 15 residues. Here the CDR3 reads CASSLTGSSYNEQFF. The CDR3 nucleotides are TGCGCCAGCAGCTTGACAGGGAGCTCCTACAATGAGCAGTTCTTC.

This clone was seen a single time. This chain joins TRBV6-5 and TRBJ2-5; 7 bases agree with TRBD2. Per the germline V gene, CDR1 is MNHEY and CDR2 is SVGAGI. Trimming cost V 6 bases and J 3 bases; bases outside gene matches: 4. The length of the CDR3 is 13 residues. The DNA for the CDR3 is TGTGCCAGCAGACGGGGGACTAAAGAGACCCAGTACTTC. This sequence encodes CASRRGTKETQYF.

The rearrangement uses TRBV30 and TRBJ2-7; D might be TRBD1 (6 bases). Looked up from germline, CDR1 is GTSNPN and CDR2 is SVGIG (reference sequence). This CDR3 contains 14 residues. Trimming cost V 1 base and J 0 bases, with 10 bases left between them. The CDR3 bases are TGTGCCTGGAGTGGACAGGCAAGCTCCTACGAGCAGTACTTC. Amino acid sequence: CAWSGQASSYEQYF.